The clone carrying this T cell receptor (beta chain) was seen a single time. Its specificity is not known. PCR amplification relied on 60 Vbeta primers (plus 13 Jbeta primers). Repertoires were generated with immunoSEQ multiplex PCR, while TCRdb's copy carries only in-frame clones and drops some. Of about 150,000 clones in the sample, roughly 80% are singletons; the top ten hold 3% to 4%. This record belongs to a study of cytomegalovirus exposure and HLA in healthy donors. Study-wide points: Rare TCR sequences dominated, though some public TCRs recurred in many donors. Sequencing artifact likely explains a cluster of highly shared sequence variants.

V lost 1 base to trimming and J lost 7 bases, with 5 bases between them. This CDR3 spans 12 amino acids. The germline V gene encodes CDR1 SGHVS and CDR2 FNYEAQ. This receptor was taken from a woman aged 40-49 years in good health and CMV-seronegative. The chain carries TRBV7-6 and TRBJ1-5; D remains ambiguous. The sequenced material came from PBMCs. The CDR3 nucleotides read TGTGCCAGCAGCTTAGTGGGCCAGCCCCAGCATTTT. Its protein is CASSLVGQPQHF.